This TCR beta chain was profiled in a study of OX40 agonist ivuxolimab in advanced cancers. Assay used: immunoSEQ multiplex PCR; TCRdb lists only in-frame clones, some missing. The sample shows about 79,000 clones, approximately 85% of them seen only once. The receptor comes from an adult with an advanced solid tumor such as melanoma, head and neck, liver or kidney cancer. The material was CD4+ or CD8+ T cells sorted from blood, obtained in a trial of the OX40 agonist ivuxolimab.

The CDR3 spells CASSSSGRDTDTQYF. CDR3 DNA sequence: TGTGCCAGCAGCTCGAGCGGGAGGGACACAGATACGCAGTATTTT. The chain carries TRBV7-9 and TRBJ2-3, with TRBD2 identical over 10 bases. The CDR3 has 15 residues. The V segment lost 4 bases and the J segment 2 bases; nucleotides outside the gene matches: 3. The germline CDR1 and CDR2 sequences are SEHNR and FQNEAQ (reference sequence).